This T cell receptor beta chain is from a study of cytotoxic CD8 clonotypes in ibrutinib-treated CLL. Overall study context: The patient breakdown showed 10 to 12 relapsed/refractory and some 14 treatment-naive cases, with some 17 IGHV unmutated. The taking of response samples occurred after a median about 12 months of treatment, with a range of 6 to 36. Samples showed on average around 260,000 productive templates and about 100,000 productive rearrangements.

The germline V gene has CDR1 KGHSH and CDR2 LQKENI. V lost 1 base and J lost 5, with 14 bases in between. This CDR3 comprises 15 residues. Sequencing was performed with immunoSEQ multiplex PCR; in TCRdb, only in-frame clones are kept and a portion is missing. The table has about 130,000 clones, 76% seen once. The J gene is TRBJ2-5, the V gene TRBV18; a weak D match, TRBD1 (5 bases). The clonotype originates from a human donor with chronic lymphocytic leukemia. Material: PBMCs, obtained after 24 months of ibrutinib treatment. This CDR3 reads CASSPQGRVWETQYF. CDR3 nucleotides: TGTGCCAGCTCACCACAAGGCAGGGTTTGGGAGACCCAGTACTTC.